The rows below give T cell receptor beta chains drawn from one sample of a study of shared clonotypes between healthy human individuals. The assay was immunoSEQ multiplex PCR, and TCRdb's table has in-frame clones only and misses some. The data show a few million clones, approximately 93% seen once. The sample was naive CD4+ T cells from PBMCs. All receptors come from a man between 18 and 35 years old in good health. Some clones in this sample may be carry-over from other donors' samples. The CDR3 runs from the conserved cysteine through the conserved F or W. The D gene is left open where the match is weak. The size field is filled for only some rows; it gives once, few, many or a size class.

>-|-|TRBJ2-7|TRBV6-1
CASSVAGLSYEQYF
TGTGCCAGCAGTGTTGCGGGGTTATCCTACGAGCAGTACTTC
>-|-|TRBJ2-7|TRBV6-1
CASSVWQGSSYEQYF
TGTGCCAGCAGTGTGTGGCAGGGCAGCTCCTACGAGCAGTACTTC
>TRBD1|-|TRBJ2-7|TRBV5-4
CASSVTGGWEQYF
TGTGCCAGCAGCGTGACAGGGGGCTGGGAGCAGTACTTC
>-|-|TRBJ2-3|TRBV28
CATNTPGSDTQYF
TGTGCCACCAATACCCCTGGTTCGGATACGCAGTATTTT
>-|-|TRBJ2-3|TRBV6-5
CASRSGTLSTDTQYF
TGTGCCAGCAGATCCGGGACACTCAGCACAGATACGCAGTATTTT
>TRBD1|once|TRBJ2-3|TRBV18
CASSPTGDADTQYF
TGTGCCAGCTCACCGACAGGGGATGCAGATACGCAGTATTTT
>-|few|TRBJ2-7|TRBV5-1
CASSLDRYEQYF
TGCGCCAGCAGCTTGGACAGGTACGAGCAGTACTTC
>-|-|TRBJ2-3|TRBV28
CASGRTPVTDTQYF
TGTGCCAGCGGCCGAACACCAGTCACAGATACGCAGTATTTT
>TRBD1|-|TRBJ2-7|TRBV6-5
CASSRAQGGHYEQYF
TGTGCCAGCAGCCGGGCACAGGGGGGACACTACGAGCAGTACTTC
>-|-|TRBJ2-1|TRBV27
CASRIQGPSYNEQFF
TGTGCCAGCAGGATACAGGGACCCTCCTACAATGAGCAGTTCTTC
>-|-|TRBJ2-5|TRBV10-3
CAISGGAGGEETQYF
TGTGCCATCAGTGGAGGGGCAGGGGGGGAGGAGACCCAGTACTTC
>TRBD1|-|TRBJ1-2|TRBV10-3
CAIRTFGSGQGHYGYTF
TGTGCCATCCGAACCTTTGGGAGCGGACAGGGTCACTATGGCTACACCTTC
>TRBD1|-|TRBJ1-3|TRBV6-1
CASSNLTGQGITIYF
TGTGCCAGCAGTAATTTAACGGGACAGGGGATAACCATATATTTT
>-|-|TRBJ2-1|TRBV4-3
CASSPSQDNEQFF
TGCGCCAGCAGCCCATCGCAGGACAATGAGCAGTTCTTC
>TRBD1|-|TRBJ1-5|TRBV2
CASSTQGGGGFPQHF
TGTGCCAGCAGTACCCAGGGGGGCGGGGGTTTCCCCCAGCATTTT
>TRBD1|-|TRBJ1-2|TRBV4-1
CASSQPRDRGSGYTF
TGCGCCAGCAGCCAACCCCGGGACAGGGGGTCTGGCTACACCTTC
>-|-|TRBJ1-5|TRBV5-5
CASSLSPGGRQPQHF
TGTGCCAGCAGCTTGTCACCCGGGGGAAGGCAGCCCCAGCATTTT
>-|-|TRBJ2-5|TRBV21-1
CASSRTGPETQYF
TGTGCCAGCAGCAGGACAGGCCCAGAGACCCAGTACTTC
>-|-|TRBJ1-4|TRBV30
CAWSRVSNEKLFF
TGTGCCTGGAGTAGGGTATCTAATGAAAAACTGTTTTTT
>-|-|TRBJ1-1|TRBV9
CASSVGGQVQAEAFF
TGTGCCAGCAGCGTAGGCGGGCAGGTGCAGGCTGAAGCTTTCTTT
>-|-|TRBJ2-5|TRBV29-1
CSGDFQETQYF
TGCAGCGGGGACTTCCAAGAGACCCAGTACTTC
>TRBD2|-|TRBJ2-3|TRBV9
CASSVGGLAGRDTQYF
TGTGCCAGCAGCGTAGGGGGACTAGCGGGTAGAGATACGCAGTATTTT
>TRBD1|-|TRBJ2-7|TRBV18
CASSSGQGHSSYEQYF
TGTGCCAGCTCATCGGGACAGGGACATAGCTCCTACGAGCAGTACTTC
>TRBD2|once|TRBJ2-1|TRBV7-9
CASSLVSGRHNEQFF
TGTGCCAGCAGCTTAGTCAGCGGGAGGCACAATGAGCAGTTCTTC
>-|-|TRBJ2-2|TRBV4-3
CASSRGPAGELFF
TGCGCCAGCAGCCGCGGCCCTGCCGGGGAGCTGTTTTTT
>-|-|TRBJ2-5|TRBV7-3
CASSPSPGLEETQYF
TGTGCCAGCAGCCCCAGCCCGGGGCTTGAAGAGACCCAGTACTTC
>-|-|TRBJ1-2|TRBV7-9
CASGRSPKGYGYTF
TGTGCCAGCGGGAGGAGCCCAAAGGGCTATGGCTACACCTTC
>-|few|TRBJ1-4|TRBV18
CASSPTATNEKLFF
TGTGCCAGCTCACCGACAGCAACTAATGAAAAACTGTTTTTT
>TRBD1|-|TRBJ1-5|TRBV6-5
CASSLNRGRNQPQHF
TGTGCCAGCAGCCTAAACAGGGGGCGTAATCAGCCCCAGCATTTT
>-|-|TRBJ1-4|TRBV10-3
CAISEYGTTNEKLFF
TGTGCCATCAGTGAGTACGGGACGACTAATGAAAAACTGTTTTTT
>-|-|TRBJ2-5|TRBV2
CASSGAEQETQYF
TGTGCCAGCAGTGGGGCGGAACAAGAGACCCAGTACTTC
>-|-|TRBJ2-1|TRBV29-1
CSAGQPGNEQFF
TGCAGCGCTGGACAACCCGGCAATGAGCAGTTCTTC
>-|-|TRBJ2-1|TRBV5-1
CASSLGRNNEQFF
TGCGCCAGCAGCTTGGGGCGCAACAATGAGCAGTTCTTC
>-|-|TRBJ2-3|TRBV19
CASSIFGRAIADTQYF
TGTGCCAGTAGTATTTTCGGGCGGGCTATCGCAGATACGCAGTATTTT
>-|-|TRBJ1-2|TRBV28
CASSTPGYGYTF
TGTGCCAGCAGTACACCGGGCTATGGCTACACCTTC
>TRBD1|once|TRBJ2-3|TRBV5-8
CASSLLGTGSTDTQYF
TGTGCCAGCAGCTTGTTGGGGACAGGTAGCACAGATACGCAGTATTTT
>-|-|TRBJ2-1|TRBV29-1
CSGRGYNEQFF
TGCAGCGGAAGGGGCTACAATGAGCAGTTCTTC
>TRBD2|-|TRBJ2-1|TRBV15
CATSRPRTSGGHNEQFF
TGTGCCACCAGCAGACCACGGACTAGCGGGGGGCACAATGAGCAGTTCTTC
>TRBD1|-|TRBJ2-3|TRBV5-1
CASSFTRAGGGNTQYF
TGCGCCAGCAGCTTCACCCGAGCAGGGGGCGGAAATACGCAGTATTTT
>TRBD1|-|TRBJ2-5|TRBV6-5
CASRRPGTGPETQYF
TGTGCCAGCCGTCGTCCCGGGACAGGGCCAGAGACCCAGTACTTC